This TCR beta chain was profiled in a study of vaccination and CD4 T cells after COVID-19 (dated by TCRdb to between 2021 and 2022). Study-level background: Convalescent patients had a positive SARS-CoV-2 result on nasal swab PCR, and of these patients, nine had mild disease and one had severe disease. In the convalescent cohort there were six males and four females, among whom were two Hispanic individuals, seven Caucasians, two Asians and one multiracial person. Participants got two doses of the Pfizer-BioNTech BNT162b2 vaccine (n=8) or two doses of the Moderna mRNA-1273 vaccine (n=2). Post-COVID blood samples were collected from convalescent patients a median of roughly 100 days after diagnosis, with a range of about 30 to 161 days. Post-vaccine blood samples were taken a median of 72 days after the second vaccine dose, with a range of 14 to 241 days. For stimulating the cultures, overlapping spike peptide pools were used, derived from SARS-CoV-2 as well as from the common cold coronaviruses HCoV-NL63, HCoV-OC43 and HCoV-229E. In control cultures, a CEFX viral epitope pool was used as positive control, an HIV-1 Nef peptide pool was used as negative control, or no peptide was added. In 10 COVID-19 convalescent patients and a few infection-naive healthy vaccine recipients, the spike-specific CD4+ TCR repertoire before mRNA vaccination was compared with the repertoire after mRNA vaccination.

Remarks on this clonotype: Its antigen is currently not known. No quality values exist for individual bases; no much larger clone is one base distant.

Libraries came from PCR. At the Johns Hopkins FTIC core, DNA from the cultured CD4+ T cells underwent TCR sequencing with the Oncomine TCR Beta short-read assay. Genomic DNA was extracted from the cultured CD4+ T cells with the QIAamp micro DNA kit. The Oncomine TCR Beta libraries from cultured CD4+ T cells were pooled using unique dual indexes and then sequenced on an Illumina iSeq 100. Per the source publication's procedure: Non-productive sequences were removed, and CDR3s not starting with C, not ending with F or W, or shorter than 7 amino acids were discarded. Antigen-specific clonotypes were identified with the MANAFEST web application by comparing peptide-stimulated wells with reference and other culture wells. For a clone to be called positive, the clone needed an FDR below 0.05, an odds ratio above 5, and a productive frequency above 0.1% in at least two of three replicate wells. Clonotypes that were significantly expanded in both SARS-CoV-2 spike wells and at least one common cold coronavirus spike condition were defined as cross-reactive. Levenshtein distances (stringdist) and unrooted phylogenetic trees (ape) in R version 3.6.1 were used to assess CDR3 homology. TCRdb trimmed public reads at Q25 via fastp, called clones via MiXCR and kept in-frame beta chains. Entries that share a CDR3 protein sequence are merged under the most common genes and DNA. TCRdb assigned the V and J calls; the authors' analysis was not used. The sample includes 10,000 to 15,000 distinct CDR3 sequences, with 53% observed a single time. Clones ranked in the top ten supply around 30% of the sample.

In the paper's terms, the treatment or condition label means: approximately 9-day PBMC culture with coronavirus spike peptide pools or control peptides (ViraFEST assay). To expand antigen-specific T cells with peptide pools and then pick out the expanded clonotypes through TCR sequencing, the study relied on the ViraFEST assay. The convalescent patients' positive SARS-CoV-2 PCR tests fell between March and December 2020, which was before the Alpha, Beta and Delta variants emerged in the United States. Approximately 1.8 million PBMCs per well were cultured in IMDM with approximately 5.2% human AB serum and roughly 9.3 IU/ml IL-2, plus 10 ug/ml peptide pools. Half of the culture medium was replaced with fresh IL-2-containing medium on days 3 and 7. After 9 to 11 days of culture, CD4+ T cells were isolated by negative selection with the EasySep CD4+ T cell isolation kit. PBMCs were separated from whole blood using Ficoll-Paque Plus gradient centrifugation and then either used fresh or cryopreserved at -140C. Each culture condition was generally run in triplicate wells.

Beyond this particular receptor, the publication reports: In convalescent patients, a median around 90% of post-vaccine SARS-CoV-2-reactive clones were detected only after vaccination, and vaccine-specific priming was suggested by this finding. Of the vaccine-specific clones in convalescent patients, 304 of 307, or nearly all, reacted only to SARS-CoV-2 spike and did not cross-react with common cold coronaviruses. The number of convalescent patients in the study was relatively small, and the study did not examine early timepoints following natural infection. Although the median number of SARS-CoV-2-reactive clonotypes went up from around 20 after infection to 35 to 40 after vaccination, the increase was not significant.

The receptor's source is a human donor who had recovered from COVID-19. Sequencing input: CD4+ T cells from blood, cultured in vitro.

CDR3 loop: CASSTTRQGMVSDTQYF. The nucleotide sequence is TGTGCCAGTAGTACAACTAGACAGGGAATGGTTTCAGATACGCAGTATTTT. The chain is assembled from TRBV19 and TRBJ2-3; TRBD1 aligns with 7 central bases. There are 17 amino acids in the CDR3, from cysteine to phenylalanine inclusive. The sequence is cut down to CDR3 DNA, 51 bases in frame from base 1. Ends trimmed: V by 4 bases, J by 4 bases; bases unmatched to a gene: 14. CDR1 and CDR2, per the germline V gene (reference sequence), are LNHDA and SQIVND.